This T cell receptor (beta chain) was captured by sequencing in a study of beta chain features in type 1 diabetes. Findings and caveats of the study: The naive, central memory and Treg TCRB repertoires showed an apparent similarity that was greater among patients than among healthy donors. More deletions and fewer insertions at VDJ junctions were seen in type 1 diabetes patients. Moderately but significantly shorter TCRB CDR3s were found in Type 1 diabetes patients in all four CD4+ subsets.

The CDR3 totals 13 residues. Germline CDR1 MNHEY, CDR2 SMNVEV (reference sequence). V was pared by 7 bases and J by 2 bases, with 11 bases between. In regard to this clone: Its target is unknown.

The authors reverse transcribed all of the isolated RNA, so sequencing captured expressed TCRB transcripts. Only in-frame clones appear in the TCRdb table, and some are missing; sequencing was by immunoSEQ multiplex PCR. The data show around 300,000 clones, 14% seen once. The sequenced material came from central memory CD4+ T cells from blood. The chain is built from TRBV27 and TRBJ1-1; D not resolved. This TCR was recovered from a man aged 25-40 years in good health. The CDR3 spells CASNDFDNTEAFF. Written as DNA, the CDR3 is TGTGCCAGCAATGATTTCGACAACACTGAAGCTTTCTTT.